The rows below give T cell receptor beta chains drawn from one sample of a study of cytomegalovirus exposure and HLA in healthy donors. The method was immunoSEQ multiplex PCR; TCRdb's version includes in-frame clones alone and lacks a portion of them. This sample yields roughly 140,000 clones, of which about 78% are seen a single time; almost 4% belongs to the top ten. The sample taken for sequencing was PBMCs. These receptor sequences come from a man aged 18 to 30 in good health and CMV-seronegative. Each CDR3 is given with its conserved first and last residue. A D gene is named only where the DNA matches it firmly. Size is stated for part of the rows, as once, few or many counts, or as a class when the clone is expanded.

>TRBJ2-7|TRBV6-1|NA|NA
TGTGCCAGCAGTGAAAACGACAGGCGAGCTGAGCAGTACTTC
CASSENDRRAEQYF
>TRBJ1-2|TRBV19|NA|NA
TGTGCCAGTAGGTATACAGTAAACTATGGCTACACCTTC
CASRYTVNYGYTF
>TRBJ1-2|TRBV5-1|TRBD1|once
TGCGCCAGCAGCTTCGGGACAGGGGGCCCAGCGGACTATGGCTACACCTTC
CASSFGTGGPADYGYTF
>TRBJ1-6|TRBV18|TRBD1|NA
TGTGCCAGCTCACCGGACAGGAAAAATTCACCCCTCCACTTT
CASSPDRKNSPLHF
>TRBJ2-6|TRBV13|TRBD1|NA
TGTGCCAGCAGCCCGGGACAGGGGCCCGGGGCCAACGTCCTGACTTTC
CASSPGQGPGANVLTF
>TRBJ1-1|TRBV9|TRBD1|NA
TGTGCCAGCAGCGCGGGACAGGGGAACACTGAAGCTTTCTTT
CASSAGQGNTEAFF
>TRBJ1-5|TRBV19|NA|NA
TGTGCCATTAAAAGGGGGAGTGGGGTCAATCAGCCCCAGCATTTT
CAIKRGSGVNQPQHF
>TRBJ2-3|TRBV4-1|NA|NA
TGCGCCAGCAGCCAAGAACTCTACACAGATACGCAGTATTTT
CASSQELYTDTQYF
>TRBJ1-3|TRBV28|NA|NA
TGTGCCAGCAGCGGTACCCCTGGAAACACCATATATTTT
CASSGTPGNTIYF
>TRBJ2-7|TRBV6-1|NA|few
TGTGCCAGCAGTGAACAAATCTACGAGCAGTACTTC
CASSEQIYEQYF
>TRBJ1-2|TRBV27|NA|few
TGTGCCAGCAGCCCCGGGGGGGATGGCTACACCTTC
CASSPGGDGYTF
>TRBJ1-2|TRBV7-9|NA|NA
TGTGCCAGCAGCCCGATTGAGGGGGATGGCTACACCTTC
CASSPIEGDGYTF
>TRBJ2-7|TRBV28|NA|NA
TGTGCCAGCAGTTCCGTCACACCGAGGACAGTTTTCTCCTACGAGCAGTACTTC
CASSSVTPRTVFSYEQYF